The clone carrying this TCR beta chain was picked up many times. The source of the sample is a study of T cells in Graves' hyperthyroidism and ophthalmopathy. Study overall: Peripheral blood was obtained at initial diagnosis, preceding any treatment.

RNA transcripts served as the template for amplifying TCR beta CDR3 regions. HTBI primers were used for first-round RT-PCR of the TCR CDR3. TCRdb used MiXCR to reprocess the multiplex PCR reads, holding one entry per CDR3 protein. The table includes fewer than 900,000 distinct CDR3 sequences, over 15% detected once. CDR1 and CDR2 (germline): SNHLY, FYNNEI. V lost 4 bases to trimming and J lost 5 bases, with 9 bases between them. This CDR3 spans 13 amino acids. Source material for PBMCs was 10 ml fresh peripheral blood. The material sequenced was blood. This chain uses TRBV2 with TRBJ1-5; D unresolved. This TCR was sampled from a woman aged 45-59 years with Graves' hyperthyroidism that later progressed to Graves' ophthalmopathy. The CDR3 DNA sequence: TGTGCCAGCAGTGTGGGCATCGATCAGCCCCAGCATTTT. Its protein is CASSVGIDQPQHF.